These 30 T cell receptor beta chains were sequenced from one sample in a study of cytomegalovirus exposure and HLA in healthy donors. Use of 60 Vbeta and 13 Jbeta primers characterized the PCR. Produced via immunoSEQ multiplex PCR; TCRdb's table is partial and in-frame only. Of 110,000 or so clones in the sample, 13% to 15% were seen once. Material for sequencing was PBMCs. These receptors originate from a female donor in good health and CMV-seronegative.

V gene TRBV7-9 combines with J gene TRBJ1-1, with a weak D call TRBD1 (5 bases). There are 16 residues in the CDR3. Germline loops: CDR1 SEHNR, CDR2 FQNEAQ (reference sequence). The V and J ends lost 0 bases and 1 base respectively, with 12 bases between them. DNA for the CDR3: TGTGCCAGCAGCTTAGCGGGGGGAAGGGGGAACACTGAAGCTTTCTTT. This encodes CASSLAGGRGNTEAFF. Supplemented by reference TRBV7-9 and TRBJ1-1, the full variable domain reads DTGVSQNPRHKITKRGQNVTFRCDPISEHNRLYWYRQTLGQGPEFLTYFQNEAQLEKSRLLSDRFSAERPKGSFSTLEIQRTEQGDSAMYLCASSLAGGRGNTEAFFGQGTRLTVV.

The chain combines TRBV27 with TRBJ2-6; TRBD1 is a possible D gene (6 bases). Trimming took off 5 bases at V and 2 bases at J, with 16 bases between the two ends. Germline V gene sequence: CDR1 MNHEY, CDR2 SMNVEV (reference sequence). The CDR3 runs 17 residues. CDR3 loop: CASSLLGGQAGANVLTF. The CDR3 DNA reads as TGTGCCAGCAGTCTTCTTGGGGGCCAGGCTGGGGCCAACGTCCTGACTTTC.

This clone occurred a few times. The rearrangement uses TRBV29-1 and TRBJ2-2; D perhaps matches TRBD2 (5 bases). V was shortened by 6 bases and J by 3 bases, with 11 bases between the two germline ends. This CDR3 spans 13 amino acids. CDR1 SQVTM and CDR2 ANQGSEA come from the germline V gene. As DNA, the CDR3 is TGCAGCGTATCGCTAGCCTACACCGGGGAGCTGTTTTTT. Its translation is CSVSLAYTGELFF.

The V and J genes are TRBV11-2 and TRBJ1-4, with no clear D. The V end was cut by 1 base, the J end by 0 bases, with 12 bases between. Germline-derived CDR1 and CDR2 are SGHAT and FQNNGV. The CDR3 loop spans 17 amino acids. CDR3 sequence reads: CASSLGAGYTTNEKLFF. The CDR3 DNA sequence: TGTGCCAGCAGCTTAGGGGCGGGGTACACAACTAATGAAAAACTGTTTTTT. Full variable domain (missing parts from reference TRBV11-2 and TRBJ1-4): EAGVAQSPRYKIIEKRQSVAFWCNPISGHATLYWYQQILGQGPKLLIQFQNNGVVDDSQLPKDRFSAERLKGVDSTLKIQPAKLEDSAVYLCASSLGAGYTTNEKLFFGSGTQLSVL.

This clone has just a few counts. This chain uses TRBV5-1 with TRBJ2-7; 8 nucleotides align to TRBD2. The length of the CDR3 is 14 residues. The ends lost 4 bases at V and 2 bases at J; junction bases unmatched: 5. CDR1 is SGHRS, CDR2 YFSETQ, per germline. The CDR3 region is CASSGVAGTYEQYF. The DNA of the CDR3 is TGCGCCAGCAGCGGGGTAGCGGGGACCTACGAGCAGTACTTC.

This clone was seen only a few times. The chain uses TRBV7-9 and TRBJ2-5, with 16 nucleotides matching TRBD2. Trimming took 4 bases from V and 5 from J; bases not matched to a gene: 1. The CDR3 runs to 15 residues. In germline, CDR1 is SEHNR, CDR2 FQNEAQ (reference sequence). The CDR3 region has the DNA TGTGCCAGCAGCTCGGGACTAGCGGGGGGGGAGACCCAGTACTTC. Translation: CASSSGLAGGETQYF.

The chain recombines TRBV7-2 with TRBJ2-7; the D gene is possibly TRBD1 (6 bases). Looked up from germline, CDR1 is SGHTA and CDR2 is FQGNSA. This CDR3 has 12 residues. Trimming took 4 bases from V and 3 from J, leaving 7 bases between them. The CDR3 is CASSSQGYEQYF. The DNA of the CDR3 is TGTGCCAGCAGCTCACAGGGCTACGAGCAGTACTTC.

This clone showed up just a few times. The CDR3 DNA sequence: TGTGCCAGCAGCTTGGAACAGGGTCAATCACCCCTCCACTTT. It encodes CASSLEQGQSPLHF. The chain has TRBV7-9 and TRBJ1-6; possibly TRBD1 for D (6 bases). Trimming stripped 3 bases from V and 10 bases from J, with 13 bases between. This CDR3 spans 14 amino acids. In germline, CDR1 is SEHNR, CDR2 FQNEAQ (reference sequence).

This clone has a handful of counts. The chain is built from TRBV29-1 and TRBJ1-1, with D perhaps TRBD1 (5 bases). The germline V and J ends were trimmed by 8 bases and 0 bases, with 10 bases remaining between them. From germline, CDR1 is SQVTM and CDR2 ANQGSEA. There are 12 residues in the CDR3. The CDR3 nucleotides read TGCAGCTCCGACAGAGTGAACACTGAAGCTTTCTTT. It codes for CSSDRVNTEAFF.

This sequence joins TRBV7-9 and TRBJ2-3; D call uncertain. Germline V gene sequence: CDR1 SEHNR, CDR2 FQNEAQ (reference sequence). Trimming removed 2 bases at V and 4 bases at J, with 7 bases between. This CDR3 has 13 amino acids. The CDR3 bases are TGTGCCAGCAGCTTACCCCGCGCAGATACGCAGTATTTT. Protein: CASSLPRADTQYF.

This sequence joins TRBV27 and TRBJ2-7; TRBD2 matches at 11 bases. V lost 2 bases and J lost 5; bases outside the gene matches: 8. Germline V CDR1 and CDR2: MNHEY, SMNVEV (reference sequence). CDR3 length: 16 amino acids. The CDR3 here is CASSLLTSGGPDEQYF. CDR3 nucleotides: TGTGCCAGCAGTTTACTCACTAGCGGGGGTCCCGACGAGCAGTACTTC.

This sequence joins TRBV29-1 and TRBJ2-4, with a tentative D call TRBD1 (5 bases). Per germline, CDR1 SQVTM and CDR2 ANQGSEA. This CDR3 spans 13 amino acids. V was pared by 2 bases and J by 6 bases, with 11 bases between. Written as DNA, the CDR3 is TGCAGCGTTGAATTCGACAGACCAAACATTCAGTACTTC. This translates into CSVEFDRPNIQYF.

The chain employs TRBV11-1 and TRBJ2-1; the match to TRBD2 covers 11 bases. Germline V gene sequence: CDR1 SGHAT, CDR2 FQDESV (reference sequence). The CDR3 length is 16 residues. Germline trimming cut 5 bases from V and 4 bases from J; bases unmatched to any gene: 7. The DNA for the CDR3 is TGTGCCAGCAGCGGGCCGGGGACTAGCGGTTACAATGAGCAGTTCTTC. Amino acids: CASSGPGTSGYNEQFF.

The sample holds one count of this clone. The rearrangement uses TRBV28 and TRBJ2-7; possible D gene TRBD2, 6 bases. This CDR3 is 13 amino acids long. Deletions cut 7 bases from V and 3 bases from J, with 13 bases between. The germline V gene has CDR1 MDHEN and CDR2 SYDVKM. The CDR3 sequence is CASNPGLFYEQYF. The DNA for the CDR3 is TGTGCCAGCAACCCGGGACTTTTCTACGAGCAGTACTTC.

V gene TRBV7-2 combines with J gene TRBJ2-5; weak D call: TRBD1 (6 bases). The CDR3 is 13 amino acids. Trimming removed 4 bases at V and 4 bases at J, with 10 bases between. Germline assignment: CDR1 SGHTA and CDR2 FQGNSA. Here the CDR3 reads CASSYGQRETQYF. The CDR3 DNA reads as TGTGCCAGCAGCTACGGACAGAGAGAGACCCAGTACTTC.

This clone was recorded a few times. The chain carries TRBV30 and TRBJ1-3; 8 bases are shared with TRBD1. J lost 3 bases, V lost 5 bases, and 6 bases had no gene match. The CDR3 length is 14 residues. Per the germline V gene, CDR1 is GTSNPN and CDR2 is SVGIG (reference sequence). This CDR3 is CAWDTGTGGNTIYF. CDR3 coding DNA: TGTGCCTGGGATACCGGGACAGGTGGAAACACCATATATTTT.

This clone showed up just a few times. The chain combines TRBV19 with TRBJ1-2; 7 bases are a match to TRBD1. This CDR3 contains 15 residues. Germline V gene data show CDR1 as LNHDA and CDR2 as SQIVND (reference sequence). Trimming removed 3 bases from V and 1 base from J; junction bases left unmatched: 5. Here the CDR3 reads CASSIGTVYNYGYTF. The CDR3 DNA reads TGTGCCAGTAGTATTGGGACAGTATATAACTATGGCTACACCTTC.

This clone was detected a few times. This chain joins TRBV28 and TRBJ2-7; D is unclear. V was cut by 7 bases and J by 6 bases, with 16 bases left in between. Germline V gene lookup returns CDR1 MDHEN and CDR2 SYDVKM. This CDR3 has 13 residues. In DNA form, the CDR3 reads TGTGCCAGCACTAACATGCGTTCGGGCGAGCAGTACTTC. Protein sequence: CASTNMRSGEQYF. Full variable domain (remainder filled in from reference TRBV28 and TRBJ2-7): DVKVTQSSRYLVKRTGEKVFLECVQDMDHENMFWYRQDPGLGLRLIYFSYDVKMKEKGDIPEGYSVSREKKERFSLILESASTNQTSMYLCASTNMRSGEQYFGPGTRLTVT.

This clone was detected only a few times. The chain carries TRBV29-1 and TRBJ1-2; no clear D. The CDR3 is 13 residues long. Germline lookup yields CDR1 SQVTM and CDR2 ANQGSEA. Trimming cost V 3 bases and J 7 bases, with 15 bases left between them. The CDR3 region has the DNA TGCAGCGTTGATATAAAGGGAGGAGGTGGCTACACCTTC. Protein product: CSVDIKGGGGYTF.

This clone was counted a few times. V gene TRBV2 combines with J gene TRBJ2-5; TRBD2 aligns across 10 bases. The length of the CDR3 is 11 residues. Unmatched junction bases numbered 0, after V lost 6 bases and J lost 8 bases. The V gene's germline CDR1 is SNHLY and CDR2 FYNNEI. CDR3 in amino acids: CASRLAGTQYF. The DNA for the CDR3 is TGTGCCAGCAGACTAGCGGGAACCCAGTACTTC.

This clone was seen a handful of times. The genes are TRBV6-5 and TRBJ2-5, with a possible D match to TRBD2 (6 bases). The germline V and J ends were trimmed by 6 bases and 2 bases, with 16 bases remaining between them. The CDR3 consists of 15 residues. Germline CDR1 and CDR2: MNHEY and SVGAGI. The CDR3 protein is CASSPAGRKQETQYF. CDR3 coding DNA: TGTGCCAGCAGCCCGGCCGGGAGAAAACAAGAGACCCAGTACTTC.

A few counts support this clone. The chain carries TRBV29-1 and TRBJ2-1, with D maybe TRBD1 (8 bases). The V gene's germline CDR1 is SQVTM and CDR2 ANQGSEA. CDR3 size: 14 residues. V was cut by 7 bases and J by 8 bases, with 21 bases left in between. The CDR3 nucleotides are TGCAGCGGGCTGAATACAGGGGGGGTTTATGAGCAGTTCTTC. Its protein is CSGLNTGGVYEQFF.

The V and J genes are TRBV29-1 and TRBJ2-7; TRBD1 matches 11 bases. The length of the CDR3 is 15 residues. Trimming at V came to 1 base and at J to 4 bases, leaving 6 bases not matched to a gene. Germline values: CDR1 SQVTM, CDR2 ANQGSEA. The CDR3 is CSVEGTGTGGYEQYF. The CDR3, as DNA: TGCAGCGTTGAAGGGACCGGGACAGGGGGGTACGAGCAGTACTTC.

For the CDR3, the DNA is TGTGCCATCAGCGCCCGGACAGGGGGCGAGACCCAGTACTTC. It encodes CAISARTGGETQYF. The V and J genes are TRBV10-3 and TRBJ2-5; the match to TRBD1 covers 11 bases. The CDR3 covers 14 residues. Germline V gene lookup returns CDR1 ENHRY and CDR2 SYGVKD. V lost 6 bases to trimming and J lost 5 bases; unmatched junction nucleotides: 5.

This sequence joins TRBV5-1 and TRBJ2-2, with 14 bases aligning to TRBD2. Germline CDR1 SGHRS, CDR2 YFSETQ. This CDR3 is 18 amino acids long. J gave up 4 bases and V 3 bases, and 8 bases lay outside the gene matches. The CDR3 is CASSSRLAGGASTGELFF. DNA of the CDR3: TGCGCCAGCAGCTCACGACTAGCGGGAGGGGCGAGCACCGGGGAGCTGTTTTTT.

This clone was counted between two and nine times. The chain links TRBV7-2 to TRBJ2-5, with no clear D. The CDR3 sequence is 14 residues long. Germline CDR1 is SGHTA and CDR2 is FQGNSA. Trimming cost V 0 bases and J 3 bases, with 8 bases left between them. CDR3: CASSLAVRKETQYF. CDR3 coding DNA: TGTGCCAGCAGCTTAGCAGTGCGCAAAGAGACCCAGTACTTC.

This clone was picked up a small number of times. This chain links TRBV6-1 with TRBJ1-1; TRBD1 matches at 9 bases. The CDR3 extends over 15 amino acids. V dropped 4 bases and J dropped 3; count of bases not matched to a gene: 6. The V gene's germline CDR1 is MNHNS and CDR2 SASEGT. The CDR3 nucleotides read TGTGCCAGCAGTGTGGACAGGGGCCGGGACACTGAAGCTTTCTTT. This sequence encodes CASSVDRGRDTEAFF.

J is TRBJ2-1 and V is TRBV11-2, with D tentatively TRBD1 (6 bases). The CDR3 runs to 15 residues. V lost 4 bases to trimming and J lost 2 bases, with 12 bases between them. Looked up from germline, CDR1 is SGHAT and CDR2 is FQNNGV. CDR3 nucleotides: TGTGCCAGCAGCTGGGGGCCCCCAACCTACAATGAGCAGTTCTTC. Its translation: CASSWGPPTYNEQFF.

This clone was detected a few times. The chain joins TRBV28 to TRBJ1-2; 7 bases map to TRBD1. V lost 5 bases to trimming and J lost 8 bases; unmatched junction nucleotides: 14. Germline CDR1 and CDR2: MDHEN and SYDVKM. This CDR3 region has 15 residues. The CDR3 DNA is TGTGCCAGCAGTCCATTTAACAGGGGTTCGGGCGGCTACACCTTC. Its translation is CASSPFNRGSGGYTF.

This clone was found a few times. V is TRBV30 and J is TRBJ2-5; 7 bases agree with TRBD2. The CDR3 spans 14 residues. Germline V gives CDR1 GTSNPN, CDR2 SVGIG (reference sequence). The V gene end was trimmed by 4 bases and the J gene end by 1 base; junction bases not matched to a gene: 6. CDR3 sequence reads: CAWNRGGTQETQYF. The CDR3 DNA is TGTGCCTGGAACCGCGGGGGAACCCAAGAGACCCAGTACTTC.